What follows are 2 T cell receptor beta chains derived from one specimen sequenced in a study of blood T cell repertoires in COVID-19. Clones were read by immunoSEQ multiplex PCR, and TCRdb kept only the in-frame ones, dropping some. The sample includes 250,000 or so clones, about 85% of them seen just once. The sequenced sample was PBMCs or T cells enriched from blood (not recorded which). These receptors were collected from a woman aged 50 to 60 who had been exposed to COVID-19.

CDR3 sequence: CASSFPELAGGLTDTQYF. The CDR3 DNA follows: TGTGCCAGCAGTTTCCCTGAACTAGCGGGGGGGCTCACAGATACGCAGTATTTT. The chain links TRBV27 to TRBJ2-3; 13 nucleotides line up with TRBD2. The V gene's germline CDR1 is MNHEY and CDR2 SMNVEV (reference sequence). This CDR3 spans 18 amino acids. V lost 3 bases, J lost 2 bases, and 8 bases stayed unmatched.

This clone came up a few times. V is TRBV5-4 and J is TRBJ1-1; unclear D gene. The CDR3 sequence is 12 residues long. V was clipped by 1 base and J by 7 bases, with 8 bases between them. Germline-derived CDR1 and CDR2 are SGHNT and YYREEE (reference sequence). CDR3 in DNA: TGTGCCAGCAGCTTGTATCACGGTGAAGCTTTCTTT. Protein: CASSLYHGEAFF.